This T cell receptor (beta chain) was identified during a study of cytomegalovirus exposure and HLA in healthy donors. Study summary: The Caucasian-associated ancestry cluster contained 81% of the roughly 390 genotyped donors. Regarding the study as a whole: One cluster of highly shared sequence variants probably arose as a sequencing artifact.

Remarks on this clone: Its matching antigen is unknown.

PCR used 60 Vbeta primers and 13 Jbeta primers. The method was immunoSEQ multiplex PCR; TCRdb's version includes in-frame clones alone and lacks a portion of them. The repertoire holds 150,000 to 200,000 clones, with approximately 80% as singletons. Germline V CDR1 and CDR2: SGHDT, YYEEEE. The CDR3 covers 17 residues. The J segment lost 4 bases and the V segment lost 5 bases, leaving 12 bases of the junction unmatched. The chain uses TRBV5-6 and TRBJ2-2, with 9 bases that match TRBD2. The sequence came from a man aged 25-40 years in good health and CMV-seropositive. Material: PBMCs. The CDR3 loop reads CASSPQASGGFTGELFF. CDR3 sequence (DNA): TGTGCCAGCAGTCCACAGGCGAGCGGGGGGTTCACCGGGGAGCTGTTTTTT.